This TCR beta chain was profiled in a study of Tregs in tolerant kidney transplant recipients. Study information: Recipients received nonmyeloablative bone marrow transplants from related graft donors, with transient mixed chimerism.

Findings of the study overall: Donor-specific Treg expansion exceeded global Treg expansion in tolerant patients, suggesting antigen drive. Validation in larger populations is needed because few patients were studied.

After removal of 3 bases from V and 5 bases from J, the junction contained 7 bases not matched to a gene. The CDR3 is made up of 15 amino acids. CDR1 SGHAT and CDR2 FQNNGV come from the germline V gene. Here immunoSEQ multiplex PCR was the method, and the copy in TCRdb shows in-frame clones only, minus some. The sample lists just under 65,000 clones; 98% were seen once. Concerning this clone itself: Its antigen remains unknown.

The V and J genes are TRBV11-2 and TRBJ2-5; 9 bases are a match to TRBD2. The source was Tregs from blood, collected before the transplant. The sequence was collected from a human donor who received a combined kidney and bone marrow transplant. In DNA, the CDR3 is TGTGCCAGCAGCTTCCTAGCGGGACAGTGGGAGACCCAGTACTTC. Protein product: CASSFLAGQWETQYF.